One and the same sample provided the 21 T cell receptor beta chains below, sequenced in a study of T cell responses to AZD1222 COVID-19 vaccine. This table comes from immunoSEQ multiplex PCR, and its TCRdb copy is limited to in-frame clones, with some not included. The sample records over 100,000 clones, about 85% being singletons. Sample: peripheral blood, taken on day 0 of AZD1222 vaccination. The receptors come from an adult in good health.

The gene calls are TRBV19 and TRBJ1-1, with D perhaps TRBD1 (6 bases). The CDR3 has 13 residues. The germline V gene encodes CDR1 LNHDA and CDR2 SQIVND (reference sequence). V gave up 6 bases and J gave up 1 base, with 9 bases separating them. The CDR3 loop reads CASRPTGNTEAFF. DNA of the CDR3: TGTGCCAGTAGACCGACAGGGAACACTGAAGCTTTCTTT.

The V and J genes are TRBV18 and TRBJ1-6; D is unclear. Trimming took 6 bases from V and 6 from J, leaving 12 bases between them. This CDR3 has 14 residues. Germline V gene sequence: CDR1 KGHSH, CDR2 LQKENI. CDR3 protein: CASSPGWPNSPLHF. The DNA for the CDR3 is TGTGCCAGCTCTCCTGGCTGGCCTAATTCACCCCTCCACTTT.

CDR3 nucleotide sequence: TGTGCCAGTAGTGCTGGGACAGGGGATAATTCACCCCTCCACTTT. It translates to CASSAGTGDNSPLHF. The genes are TRBV19 and TRBJ1-6; 10 positions match TRBD1. The V gene end was trimmed by 5 bases and the J gene end by 5 bases; junction bases not matched to a gene: 3. Germline loops: CDR1 LNHDA, CDR2 SQIVND (reference sequence). The CDR3 consists of 15 residues.

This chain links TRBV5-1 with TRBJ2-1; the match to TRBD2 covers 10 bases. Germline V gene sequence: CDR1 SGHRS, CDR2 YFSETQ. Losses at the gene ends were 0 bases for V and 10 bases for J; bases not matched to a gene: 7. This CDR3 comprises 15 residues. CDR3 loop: CASSLVGAGGHEQFF. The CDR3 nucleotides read TGCGCCAGCAGCTTGGTTGGAGCGGGAGGGCACGAGCAGTTCTTC.

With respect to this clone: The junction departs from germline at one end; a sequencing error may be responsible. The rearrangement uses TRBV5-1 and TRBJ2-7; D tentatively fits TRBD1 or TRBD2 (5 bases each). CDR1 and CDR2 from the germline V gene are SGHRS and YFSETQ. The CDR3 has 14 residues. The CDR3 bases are TGCGCCAGCAGCTCGATGGGACCCTCCAACGAGCAGTACTTC. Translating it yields CASSSMGPSNEQYF.

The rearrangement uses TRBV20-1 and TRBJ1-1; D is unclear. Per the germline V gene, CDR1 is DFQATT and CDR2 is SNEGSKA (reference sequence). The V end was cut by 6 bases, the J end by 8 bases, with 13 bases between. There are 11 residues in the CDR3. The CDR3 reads CSAPRAQEAFF. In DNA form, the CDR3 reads TGCAGTGCCCCCCGGGCCCAGGAAGCTTTCTTT.

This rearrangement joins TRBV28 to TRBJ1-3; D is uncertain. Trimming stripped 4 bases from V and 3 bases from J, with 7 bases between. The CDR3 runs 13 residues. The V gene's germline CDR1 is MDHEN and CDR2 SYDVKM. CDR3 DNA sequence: TGTGCCAGCAGTTCCGGGGTTGGAAACACCATATATTTT. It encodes CASSSGVGNTIYF.

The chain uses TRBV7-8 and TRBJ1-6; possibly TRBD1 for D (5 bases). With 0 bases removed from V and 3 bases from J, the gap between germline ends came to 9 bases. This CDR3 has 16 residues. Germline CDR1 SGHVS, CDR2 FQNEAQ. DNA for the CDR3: TGTGCCAGCAGCTTAGCCAGGGCCCTCTATAATTCACCCCTCCACTTT. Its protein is CASSLARALYNSPLHF.

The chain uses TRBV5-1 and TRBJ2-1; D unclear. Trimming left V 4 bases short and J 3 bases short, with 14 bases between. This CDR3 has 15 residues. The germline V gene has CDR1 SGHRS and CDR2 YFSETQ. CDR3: CASSHGFGLYNEQFF. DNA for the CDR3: TGCGCCAGCAGCCATGGTTTTGGGCTCTACAATGAGCAGTTCTTC.

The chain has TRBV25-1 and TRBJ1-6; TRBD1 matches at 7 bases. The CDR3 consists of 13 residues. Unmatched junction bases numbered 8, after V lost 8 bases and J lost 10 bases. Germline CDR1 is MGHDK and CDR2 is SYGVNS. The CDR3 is CASQSHRGSPLHF. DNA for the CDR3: TGTGCCAGCCAGAGCCACAGGGGCTCACCCCTCCACTTT.

CDR3 protein: CAWSVIKAGANVLTF. The CDR3 DNA is TGTGCCTGGAGTGTAATCAAGGCTGGGGCCAACGTCCTGACTTTC. The genes are TRBV30 and TRBJ2-6; D remains ambiguous. Trimming pared 0 bases from V and 2 bases from J, leaving 8 bases between. Germline CDR1 and CDR2: GTSNPN and SVGIG (reference sequence). The CDR3 extends over 15 amino acids.

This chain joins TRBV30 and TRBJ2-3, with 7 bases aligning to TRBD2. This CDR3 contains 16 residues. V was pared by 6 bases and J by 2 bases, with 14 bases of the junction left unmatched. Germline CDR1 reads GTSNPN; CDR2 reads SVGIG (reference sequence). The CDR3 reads CACPGGASGDTDTQYF. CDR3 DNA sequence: TGTGCCTGTCCTGGGGGTGCTAGCGGTGACACAGATACGCAGTATTTT.

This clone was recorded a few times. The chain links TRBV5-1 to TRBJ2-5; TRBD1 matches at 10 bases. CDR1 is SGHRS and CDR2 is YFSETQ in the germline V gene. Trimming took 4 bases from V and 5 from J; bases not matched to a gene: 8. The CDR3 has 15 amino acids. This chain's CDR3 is CASSPTGGASETQYF. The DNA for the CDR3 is TGCGCCAGCAGCCCGACAGGGGGCGCATCGGAGACCCAGTACTTC.

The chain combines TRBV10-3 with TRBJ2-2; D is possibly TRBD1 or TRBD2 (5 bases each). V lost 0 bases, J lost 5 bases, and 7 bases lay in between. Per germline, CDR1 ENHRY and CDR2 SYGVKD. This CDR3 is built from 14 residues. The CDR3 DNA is TGTGCCATCAGTGAGTCGGGGGAAACCGGGGAGCTGTTTTTT. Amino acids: CAISESGETGELFF.

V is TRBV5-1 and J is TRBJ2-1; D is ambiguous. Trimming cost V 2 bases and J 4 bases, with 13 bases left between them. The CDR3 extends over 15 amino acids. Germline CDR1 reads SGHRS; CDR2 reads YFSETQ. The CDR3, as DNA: TGCGCCAGCAGCTTAGAAGGGTCCTTGTACAATGAGCAGTTCTTC. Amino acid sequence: CASSLEGSLYNEQFF.

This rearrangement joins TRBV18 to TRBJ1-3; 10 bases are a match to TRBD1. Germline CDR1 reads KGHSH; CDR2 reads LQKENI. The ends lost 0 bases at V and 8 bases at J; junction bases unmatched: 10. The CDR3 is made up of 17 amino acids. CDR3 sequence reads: CASSPPGLAGQGHTIYF. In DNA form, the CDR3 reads TGTGCCAGCTCACCACCCGGACTGGCGGGACAGGGGCACACCATATATTTT.

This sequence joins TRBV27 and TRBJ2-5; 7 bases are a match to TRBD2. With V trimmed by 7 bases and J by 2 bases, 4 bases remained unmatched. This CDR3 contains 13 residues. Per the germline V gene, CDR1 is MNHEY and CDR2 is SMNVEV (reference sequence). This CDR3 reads CASKAAGQETQYF. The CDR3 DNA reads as TGTGCCAGCAAAGCAGCGGGACAAGAGACCCAGTACTTC.

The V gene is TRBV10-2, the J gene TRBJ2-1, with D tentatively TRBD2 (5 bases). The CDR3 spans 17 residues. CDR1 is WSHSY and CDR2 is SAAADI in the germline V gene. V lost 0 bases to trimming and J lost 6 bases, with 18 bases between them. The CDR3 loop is CASSESGGDPASNEQFF. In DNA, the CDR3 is TGCGCCAGCAGTGAGTCTGGAGGCGACCCCGCCAGCAATGAGCAGTTCTTC.

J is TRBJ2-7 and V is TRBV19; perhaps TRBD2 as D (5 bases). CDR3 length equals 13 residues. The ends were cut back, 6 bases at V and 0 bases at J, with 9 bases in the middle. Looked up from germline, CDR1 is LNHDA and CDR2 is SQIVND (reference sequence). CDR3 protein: CASSGGPSYEQYF. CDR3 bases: TGTGCCAGTAGCGGAGGCCCCTCCTACGAGCAGTACTTC.

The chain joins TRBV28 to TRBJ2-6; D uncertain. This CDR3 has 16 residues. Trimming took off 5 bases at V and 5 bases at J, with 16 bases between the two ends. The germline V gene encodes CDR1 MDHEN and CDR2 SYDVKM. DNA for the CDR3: TGTGCCAGCAGTCAGATACCGGCCCCGAGGGCCAACGTCCTGACTTTC. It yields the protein CASSQIPAPRANVLTF.

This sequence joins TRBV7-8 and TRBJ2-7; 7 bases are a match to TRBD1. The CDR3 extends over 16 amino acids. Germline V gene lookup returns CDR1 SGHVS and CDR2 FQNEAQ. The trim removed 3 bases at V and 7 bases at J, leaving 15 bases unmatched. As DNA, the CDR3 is TGTGCCAGCAGCTTTATAGCCAGACAGGGAGACGGGGAGCAGTACTTC. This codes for CASSFIARQGDGEQYF.